This T cell receptor (beta chain) stems from a study of T cell clusters in autoimmune cytopenias. Some 34,000 genome equivalents of blood DNA were amplified for TRB. This clonotype is identified as medium-sized from frequency. Multiplex touch-down PCR amplified TRB using TRB-A and TRB-B pools in one tube. TCRdb re-analyzed the multiplex PCR reads; it lists each CDR3 protein once, without DNA. This table lists around 15,000 distinct CDR3 sequences. These same data were also listed under a study on T cell repertoires in aging, cancer and after chemotherapy. According to that study: In cancer patients, declining TCR diversity with age involved lost richness and lost evenness.

The TCR comes from a human donor in good health. The sequencing sample was made of peripheral blood.

The CDR3 sequence: CSVRDRYNEQFF. V is TRBV29-1 and J is TRBJ2-1; with no DNA, the TCRdb D assignment of TRBD1 cannot be verified. This CDR3 comprises 12 residues. In germline, CDR1 is SQVTM, CDR2 ANQGSEA.